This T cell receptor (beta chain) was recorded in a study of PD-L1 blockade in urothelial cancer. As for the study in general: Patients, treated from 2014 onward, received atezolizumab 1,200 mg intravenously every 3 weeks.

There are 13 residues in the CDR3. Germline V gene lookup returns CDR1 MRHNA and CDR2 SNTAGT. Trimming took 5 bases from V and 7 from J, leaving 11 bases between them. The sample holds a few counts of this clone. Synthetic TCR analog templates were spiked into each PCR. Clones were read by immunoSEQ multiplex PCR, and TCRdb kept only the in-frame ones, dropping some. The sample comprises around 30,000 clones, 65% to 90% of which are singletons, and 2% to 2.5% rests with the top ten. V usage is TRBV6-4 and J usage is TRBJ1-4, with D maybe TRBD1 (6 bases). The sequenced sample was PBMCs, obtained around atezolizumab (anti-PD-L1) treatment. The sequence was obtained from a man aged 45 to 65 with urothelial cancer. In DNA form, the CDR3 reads TGTGCCAGCAGTCCGGACAGTGGTGAAAAACTGTTTTTT. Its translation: CASSPDSGEKLFF.